Listed here are 27 T cell receptor beta chains from one sample, sequenced in a study. TCRdb re-derived calls from the RT-PCR reads in MiXCR, one entry per CDR3 protein. This sample carries about 680,000 distinct CDR3 sequences, approximately 14% of them seen once, and the ten largest clones take just over 3.5%. The sequenced sample consisted of memory CD4+ T cells from blood. Every receptor here comes from a female donor in good health, serving as a healthy control.

V is TRBV7-9 and J is TRBJ1-1; D unclear. Germline V gene data show CDR1 as SEHNR and CDR2 as FQNEAQ (reference sequence). The CDR3 length is 14 residues. V was shortened by 5 bases and J by 5 bases, with 15 bases between the two germline ends. CDR3 sequence reads: CASSPQDQRTEAFF. CDR3 nucleotides: TGTGCCAGCAGCCCTCAGGATCAACGGACTGAAGCTTTCTTT.

This clonotype was detected many times. The chain joins TRBV11-2 to TRBJ1-2, with TRBD1 matching 8 bases. The V gene's germline CDR1 is SGHAT and CDR2 FQNNGV. The V and J ends lost 5 bases and 5 bases, in that order; junction bases with no gene match: 4. This CDR3 is built from 13 residues. CDR3 in amino acids: CASSATGVYGYTF. The CDR3 DNA sequence: TGTGCCAGCAGCGCGACAGGGGTTTATGGCTACACCTTC.

The genes are TRBV28 and TRBJ2-5; D remains unclear. Trimming shortened V by 7 bases and J by 4 bases, and 16 bases separated the two germline ends. The germline V gene has CDR1 MDHEN and CDR2 SYDVKM. The CDR3 is 14 residues long. The CDR3 DNA is TGTGCCAGCAAATTCGCTTTCAAGGGAGAGACCCAGTACTTC. Its translation is CASKFAFKGETQYF.

The chain carries TRBV12-3 or TRBV12-4 and TRBJ2-7, with D possibly TRBD1 on 5 matching bases. Trimming pared 1 base from V and 6 bases from J, leaving 16 bases between. The CDR3 length is 15 residues. CDR3 protein: CASSLVADSLREQYF. The CDR3 DNA reads TGTGCCAGCAGTTTAGTGGCCGACAGTCTTCGCGAGCAGTACTTC.

This clonotype was seen more than once but under ten times. The chain recombines TRBV7-9 with TRBJ1-1, with 10 bases aligning to TRBD1. V was pared by 4 bases and J by 1 base, with 3 bases of the junction left unmatched. The CDR3 is made up of 15 amino acids. CDR1 and CDR2 from the germline V gene are SEHNR and FQNEAQ (reference sequence). The CDR3 protein is CASSWTGGGNTEAFF. The CDR3 DNA is TGTGCCAGCAGCTGGACAGGGGGAGGGAACACTGAAGCTTTCTTT.

This clonotype was counted between two and nine times. The genes are TRBV11-2 and TRBJ1-5; D is unclear. V was pared by 3 bases and J by 7 bases, with 10 bases between. This CDR3 spans 13 amino acids. CDR1 and CDR2 (germline): SGHAT, FQNNGV. This chain's CDR3 is CASSFMQEQPQHF. CDR3 coding DNA: TGTGCCAGCAGCTTCATGCAGGAGCAGCCCCAGCATTTT.

This clonotype occurred many times. CDR3 region: CSAREGTGGHEQYF. CDR3 bases: TGCAGTGCTAGAGAGGGGACAGGGGGCCACGAGCAGTACTTC. The V gene is TRBV20-1, the J gene TRBJ2-7; TRBD1 matches 12 bases. The CDR3 is 14 residues long. The V segment lost 0 bases and the J segment 5 bases; nucleotides outside the gene matches: 2. Germline V CDR1 and CDR2: DFQATT, SNEGSKA (reference sequence).

CDR3 amino acids: CASRQPRGAIYEQYF. The CDR3 DNA reads TGTGCCAGCAGACAACCACGGGGGGCTATCTACGAGCAGTACTTC. The chain employs TRBV6-5 and TRBJ2-7, with D maybe TRBD2 (7 bases). Between the trimmed V and J ends, which lost 6 bases and 3 bases, there was a span of 18 bases. The CDR3 length is 15 residues. Germline CDR1 MNHEY, CDR2 SVGAGI.

This clonotype has just a few counts. The chain recombines TRBV15 with TRBJ2-7; TRBD2 aligns across 7 bases. This CDR3 comprises 16 residues. CDR1 is LNHNV and CDR2 is YYDKDF in the germline V gene (reference sequence). V lost 5 bases, J lost 0 bases, and 10 bases stayed unmatched. The CDR3 DNA reads TGTGCCACCAGCGCCATTGACAGCGGGGTCTCCTACGAGCAGTACTTC. This encodes CATSAIDSGVSYEQYF.

This clonotype was recorded at least ten times. The junction departs from germline at one end; a sequencing error may be responsible. The V gene is TRBV12-3 or TRBV12-4, the J gene TRBJ1-4, with TRBD1 matching over 8 bases. The CDR3 is 13 residues long. The CDR3 sequence is CASSLGTDRVGHF. The CDR3 coding sequence is TGTGCCAGCAGTTTAGGGACGGACAGGGTGGGCCATTTT.

This clonotype was detected only a few times. V is TRBV7-2 and J is TRBJ2-5; 7 positions match TRBD1. Germline values: CDR1 SGHTA, CDR2 FQGNSA. Losses at the gene ends were 6 bases for V and 5 bases for J; bases not matched to a gene: 9. CDR3 length equals 14 residues. The DNA for the CDR3 is TGTGCCAGCAGTCGGACAGGCCTCGGGGAGACCCAGTACTTC. Amino acids: CASSRTGLGETQYF. The whole variable domain, filled in from reference TRBV7-2 and TRBJ2-5, reads GAGVSQSPSNKVTEKGKDVELRCDPISGHTALYWYRQSLGQGLEFLIYFQGNSAPDKSGLPSDRFSAERTGGSVSTLTIQRTQQEDSAVYLCASSRTGLGETQYFGPGTRLLVL.

This clonotype appeared many times. The rearrangement joins TRBV15 to TRBJ2-5, with TRBD1 identical over 9 bases. This CDR3 spans 16 amino acids. Germline V gene data show CDR1 as LNHNV and CDR2 as YYDKDF (reference sequence). The V gene end was trimmed by 0 bases and the J gene end by 5 bases; junction bases not matched to a gene: 7. CDR3 bases: TGTGCCACCAGCAGAGATTTGGGACAGGGTGGGGAGACCCAGTACTTC. This codes for CATSRDLGQGGETQYF.

There are a few counts of this clonotype. The chain joins TRBV27 to TRBJ2-2; D not resolved. Germline V gene sequence: CDR1 MNHEY, CDR2 SMNVEV (reference sequence). The CDR3 loop spans 13 amino acids. V was shortened by 7 bases and J by 7 bases, with 13 bases between the two germline ends. The CDR3 region is CASTPEVGGELFF. CDR3 coding DNA: TGTGCCAGCACCCCTGAAGTTGGCGGGGAGCTGTTTTTT.

The table lists this clonotype with a few counts. The V call is TRBV3-1, the J call TRBJ2-7; 8 nucleotides align to TRBD2. Germline V gives CDR1 LGHDT, CDR2 YNNKEL (reference sequence). J was trimmed by 3 bases and V by 2 bases; bases with no gene match: 0. The CDR3 length is 13 residues. The CDR3 bases are TGTGCCAGCAGCCAACTAGCGGGCTACGAGCAGTACTTC. Encoded protein: CASSQLAGYEQYF.

This clonotype was detected many times. The chain recombines TRBV12-3 or TRBV12-4 with TRBJ1-5; no definite D call. The CDR3 is 14 amino acids. V was cut by 6 bases and J by 3 bases, with 12 bases left in between. This chain's CDR3 is CASRSDVLNQPQHF. Written as DNA, the CDR3 is TGTGCCAGCAGATCTGACGTACTCAATCAGCCCCAGCATTTT.

This clonotype appeared a few times. The chain combines TRBV5-5 with TRBJ2-2; no clear D. The germline CDR1 and CDR2 sequences are SGHKS and YYEKEE (reference sequence). The CDR3 is 15 amino acids. V gave up 0 bases and J gave up 0 bases, with 6 bases separating them. Here the CDR3 reads CASSLVFTNTGELFF. The DNA for the CDR3 is TGTGCCAGCAGCTTGGTATTTACGAACACCGGGGAGCTGTTTTTT.

This clonotype was recorded many times. The chain is built from TRBV3-1 and TRBJ1-1, with TRBD1 identical over 10 bases. The J segment lost 6 bases and the V segment lost 3 bases, leaving 10 bases of the junction unmatched. Germline V lookup: CDR1 LGHDT, CDR2 YNNKEL (reference sequence). This CDR3 has 16 residues. The DNA of the CDR3 is TGTGCCAGCAGCCACTCCGGGACAGGGGACTCTGCTGAAGCTTTCTTT. Translating it yields CASSHSGTGDSAEAFF.

This clonotype has ten or more counts. This chain links TRBV7-9 with TRBJ2-5, with D hard to call. The V and J ends lost 1 base and 4 bases respectively, with 7 bases between them. The CDR3 loop spans 13 amino acids. Germline V gives CDR1 SEHNR, CDR2 FQNEAQ (reference sequence). CDR3: CASSLGMGETQYF. DNA for the CDR3: TGTGCCAGCAGCTTAGGGATGGGAGAGACCCAGTACTTC.

The V call is TRBV20-1, the J call TRBJ2-1, with TRBD1 matching 8 bases. Per the germline V gene, CDR1 is DFQATT and CDR2 is SNEGSKA (reference sequence). This CDR3 spans 18 amino acids. Trimming at V came to 3 bases and at J to 3 bases, leaving 16 bases not matched to a gene. The CDR3 DNA reads TGCAGTGCTAGCCGGGTCAGGGGGCAGGTAGGAATCTACAATGAGCAGTTCTTC. This codes for CSASRVRGQVGIYNEQFF.

This clonotype has a count of ten or more. This chain joins TRBV7-2 and TRBJ1-1, with D hard to call. The CDR3 covers 12 residues. The V and J ends lost 2 bases and 5 bases respectively, with 6 bases between them. Germline V gives CDR1 SGHTA, CDR2 FQGNSA. CDR3 sequence: CASSLPGTEAFF. Here the CDR3 DNA reads TGTGCCAGCAGCTTACCGGGAACTGAAGCTTTCTTT.

There are a few counts of this clonotype. Because the CDR3 is missing its conserved closing phenylalanine or tryptophan, this is likely a read error. No DNA is shown, since the ends of the CDR3 on it are uncertain; the CDR3 is the one TCRdb lists. The V gene is TRBV24-1, the J gene TRBJ2-7; TRBD1 was called by the table and not checked on the DNA. CDR1 and CDR2 (germline): KGHDR, SFDVKD. The CDR3 numbers 10 amino acids, ends counted. This chain's CDR3 is CATSDAPLGI.

The chain employs TRBV10-3 and TRBJ2-1; D may match TRBD1 or TRBD2 (5 bases each). Trimming removed 7 bases at V and 6 bases at J, with 16 bases between. This CDR3 has 14 amino acids. The germline gives CDR1 ENHRY, CDR2 SYGVKD. This CDR3 reads CAINSGPASNEQFF. The CDR3 nucleotides are TGTGCCATCAACTCGGGACCCGCGTCCAATGAGCAGTTCTTC.

This clonotype occurred a few times. The chain couples TRBV6-1 to TRBJ2-5, with 8 bases aligning to TRBD1. V lost 6 bases, J lost 5 bases, and 8 bases stayed unmatched. The length of the CDR3 is 14 residues. The germline V gene encodes CDR1 MNHNS and CDR2 SASEGT. The DNA of the CDR3 is TGTGCCAGCAGCGCGGACAGGGAAGTCGAGACCCAGTACTTC. Residues: CASSADREVETQYF.

The rearrangement joins TRBV28 to TRBJ2-2; 11 positions match TRBD1. CDR3 length equals 17 residues. J lost 4 bases, V lost 3 bases, and 7 bases had no gene match. Germline V gene sequence: CDR1 MDHEN, CDR2 SYDVKM. CDR3 bases: TGTGCCAGCAGTTTGCCCTATGGACAGGGGGCCACCGGGGAGCTGTTTTTT. Translated: CASSLPYGQGATGELFF.

The rearrangement links TRBV5-1 to TRBJ1-1; no reliable D call. V lost 5 bases and J lost 1, with 12 bases in between. CDR3 length equals 14 residues. Germline CDR1 SGHRS, CDR2 YFSETQ. CDR3 region: CASREEEGNTEAFF. CDR3 DNA sequence: TGCGCCAGCAGGGAAGAAGAGGGGAACACTGAAGCTTTCTTT.

This chain uses TRBV3-1 with TRBJ2-2, with D possibly matching TRBD2 (5 bases). V was pared by 1 base and J by 1 base, with 7 bases between. CDR1 and CDR2 (germline): LGHDT, YNNKEL (reference sequence). The CDR3 runs to 15 residues. The CDR3 here is CASSQASLNTGELFF. CDR3 in DNA: TGTGCCAGCAGCCAAGCTAGCCTGAACACCGGGGAGCTGTTTTTT. The full variable domain, its missing parts supplied by reference TRBV3-1 and TRBJ2-2, is DTAVSQTPKYLVTQMGNDKSIKCEQNLGHDTMYWYKQDSKKFLKIMFSYNNKELIINETVPNRFSPKSPDKAHLNLHINSLELGDSAVYFCASSQASLNTGELFFGEGSRLTVL.

There are a few counts of this clonotype. This chain connects TRBV6-2 or TRBV6-3 to TRBJ2-1, with 7 bases fitting TRBD2. This CDR3 region has 16 residues. V lost 6 bases, J lost 3 bases, and 11 bases stayed unmatched. The V gene's germline CDR1 is MNHEY and CDR2 SVGEGT. In DNA form, the CDR3 reads TGTGCCAGCAGCCCTCTTGCTAGCGGACTCTACAATGAGCAGTTCTTC. Protein: CASSPLASGLYNEQFF.